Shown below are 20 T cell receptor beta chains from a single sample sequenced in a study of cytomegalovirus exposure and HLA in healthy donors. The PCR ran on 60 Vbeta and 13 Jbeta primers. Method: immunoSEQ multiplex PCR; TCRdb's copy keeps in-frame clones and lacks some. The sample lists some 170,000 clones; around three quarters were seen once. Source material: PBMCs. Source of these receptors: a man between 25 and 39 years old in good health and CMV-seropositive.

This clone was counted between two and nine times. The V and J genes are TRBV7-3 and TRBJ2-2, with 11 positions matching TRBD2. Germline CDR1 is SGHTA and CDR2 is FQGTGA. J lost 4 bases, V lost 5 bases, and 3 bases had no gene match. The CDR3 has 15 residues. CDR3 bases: TGTGCCAGCAGCCCGCTAGCGGGGGGCACCGGGGAGCTGTTTTTT. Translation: CASSPLAGGTGELFF. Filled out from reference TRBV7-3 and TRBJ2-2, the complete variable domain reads GAGVSQTPSNKVTEKGKYVELRCDPISGHTALYWYRQSLGQGPEFLIYFQGTGAADDSGLPNDRFFAVRPEGSVSTLKIQRTERGDSAVYLCASSPLAGGTGELFFGEGSRLTVL.

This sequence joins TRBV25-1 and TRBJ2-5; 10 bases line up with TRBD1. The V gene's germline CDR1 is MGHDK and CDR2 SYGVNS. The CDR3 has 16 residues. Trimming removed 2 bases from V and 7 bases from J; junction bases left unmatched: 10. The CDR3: CASSERQGARRWTQYF. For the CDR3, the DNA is TGTGCCAGCAGTGAACGACAGGGGGCGCGTCGCTGGACCCAGTACTTC. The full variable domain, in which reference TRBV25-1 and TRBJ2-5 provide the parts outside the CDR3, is EADIYQTPRYLVIGTGKKITLECSQTMGHDKMYWYQQDPGMELHLIHYSYGVNSTEKGDLSSESTVSRIRTEHFPLTLESARPSHTSQYLCASSERQGARRWTQYFGPGTRLLVL.

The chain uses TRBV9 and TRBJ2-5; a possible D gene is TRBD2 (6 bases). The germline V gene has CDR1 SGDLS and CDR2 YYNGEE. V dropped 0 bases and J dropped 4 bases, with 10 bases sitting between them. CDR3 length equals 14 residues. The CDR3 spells CASSVAGGVETQYF. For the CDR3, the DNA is TGTGCCAGCAGCGTAGCGGGCGGGGTAGAGACCCAGTACTTC.

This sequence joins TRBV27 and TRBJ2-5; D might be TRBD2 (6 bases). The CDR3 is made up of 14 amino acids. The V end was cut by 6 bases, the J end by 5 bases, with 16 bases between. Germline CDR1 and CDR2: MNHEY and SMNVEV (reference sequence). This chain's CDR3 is CASSRGNSDETQYF. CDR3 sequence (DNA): TGTGCCAGCAGCCGGGGGAATTCAGACGAGACCCAGTACTTC.

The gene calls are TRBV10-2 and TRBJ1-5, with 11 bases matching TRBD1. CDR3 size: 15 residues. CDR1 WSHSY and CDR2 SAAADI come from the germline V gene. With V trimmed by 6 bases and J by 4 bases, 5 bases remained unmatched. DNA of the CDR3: TGCGCCAGCAGGAGGGGGACAGGGGGAAATCAGCCCCAGCATTTT. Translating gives CASRRGTGGNQPQHF.

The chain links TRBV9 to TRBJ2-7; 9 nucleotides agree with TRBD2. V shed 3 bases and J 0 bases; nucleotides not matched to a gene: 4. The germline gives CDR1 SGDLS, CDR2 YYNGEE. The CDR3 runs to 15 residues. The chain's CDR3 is CASSGGTSYSYEQYF. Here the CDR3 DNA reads TGTGCCAGCAGCGGTGGGACTAGCTACTCCTACGAGCAGTACTTC. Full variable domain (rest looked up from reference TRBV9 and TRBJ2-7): DSGVTQTPKHLITATGQRVTLRCSPRSGDLSVYWYQQSLDQGLQFLIQYYNGEERAKGNILERFSAQQFPDLHSELNLSSLELGDSALYFCASSGGTSYSYEQYFGPGTRLTVT.

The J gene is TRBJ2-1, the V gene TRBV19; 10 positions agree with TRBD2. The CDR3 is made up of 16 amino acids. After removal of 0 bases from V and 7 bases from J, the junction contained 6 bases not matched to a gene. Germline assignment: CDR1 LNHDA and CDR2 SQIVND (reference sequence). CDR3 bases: TGTGCCAGTAGTATAGAGAATAGCGGGGGGTCGAATGAGCAGTTCTTC. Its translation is CASSIENSGGSNEQFF.

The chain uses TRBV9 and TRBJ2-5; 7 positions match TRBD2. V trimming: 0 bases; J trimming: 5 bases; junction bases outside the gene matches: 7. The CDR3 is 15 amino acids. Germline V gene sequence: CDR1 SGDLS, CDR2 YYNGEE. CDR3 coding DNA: TGTGCCAGCAGCGTAGCTATGGGGGGGTGGGAGACCCAGTACTTC. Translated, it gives CASSVAMGGWETQYF.

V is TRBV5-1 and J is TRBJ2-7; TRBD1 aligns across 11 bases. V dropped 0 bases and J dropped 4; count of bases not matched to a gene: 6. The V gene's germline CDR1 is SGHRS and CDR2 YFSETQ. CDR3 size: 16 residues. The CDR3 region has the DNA TGCGCCAGCAGCTTGGCCACCCGGGACAGGGGGTACGAGCAGTACTTC. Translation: CASSLATRDRGYEQYF. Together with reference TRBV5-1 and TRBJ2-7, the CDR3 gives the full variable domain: KAGVTQTPRYLIKTRGQQVTLSCSPISGHRSVSWYQQTPGQGLQFLFEYFSETQRNKGNFPGRFSGRQFSNSRSEMNVSTLELGDSALYLCASSLATRDRGYEQYFGPGTRLTVT.

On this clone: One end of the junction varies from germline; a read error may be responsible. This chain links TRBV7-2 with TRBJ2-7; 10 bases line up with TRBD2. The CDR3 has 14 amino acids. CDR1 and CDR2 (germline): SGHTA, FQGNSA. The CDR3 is CASSIAGGSYEQYF. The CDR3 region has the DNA TGTGCCAGCAGCATAGCGGGGGGCTCCTACGAGCAGTACTTC.

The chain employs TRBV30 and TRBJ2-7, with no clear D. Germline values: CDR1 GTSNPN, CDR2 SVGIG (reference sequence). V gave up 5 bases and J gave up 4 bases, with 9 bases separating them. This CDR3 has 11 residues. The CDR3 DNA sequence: TGTGCCTGGCGTACATCATACGAGCAGTACTTC. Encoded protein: CAWRTSYEQYF.

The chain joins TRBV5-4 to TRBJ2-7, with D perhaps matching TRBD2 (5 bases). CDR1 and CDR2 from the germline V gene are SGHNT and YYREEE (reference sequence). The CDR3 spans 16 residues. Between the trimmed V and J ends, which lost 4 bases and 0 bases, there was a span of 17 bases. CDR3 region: CASSRKADGISYEQYF. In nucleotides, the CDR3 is TGTGCCAGCAGCCGTAAGGCGGACGGGATCTCCTACGAGCAGTACTTC.

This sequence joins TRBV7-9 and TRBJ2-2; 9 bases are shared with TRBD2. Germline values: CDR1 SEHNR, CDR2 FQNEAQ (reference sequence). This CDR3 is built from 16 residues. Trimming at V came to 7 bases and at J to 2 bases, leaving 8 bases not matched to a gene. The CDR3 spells CASNLSGGLNTGELFF. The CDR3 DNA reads TGTGCCAGCAATCTAAGCGGGGGGCTAAACACCGGGGAGCTGTTTTTT.

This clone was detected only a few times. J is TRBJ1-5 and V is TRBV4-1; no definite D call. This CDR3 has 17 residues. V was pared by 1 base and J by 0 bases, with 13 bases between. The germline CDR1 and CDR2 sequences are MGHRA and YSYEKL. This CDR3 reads CASSQGSGDYSNQPQHF. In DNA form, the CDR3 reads TGCGCCAGCAGCCAAGGTTCAGGAGACTATAGCAATCAGCCCCAGCATTTT.

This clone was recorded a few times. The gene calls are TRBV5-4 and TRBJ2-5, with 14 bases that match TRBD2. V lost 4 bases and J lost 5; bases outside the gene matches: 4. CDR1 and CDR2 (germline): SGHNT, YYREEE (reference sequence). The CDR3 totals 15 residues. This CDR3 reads CASSDRTSGGETQYF. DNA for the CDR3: TGTGCCAGCAGCGATCGGACTAGCGGGGGGGAGACCCAGTACTTC.

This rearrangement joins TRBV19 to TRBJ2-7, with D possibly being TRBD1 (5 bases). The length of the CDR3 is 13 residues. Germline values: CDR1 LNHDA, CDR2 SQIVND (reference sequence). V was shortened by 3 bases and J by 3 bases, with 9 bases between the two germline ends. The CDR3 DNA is TGTGCCAGTAGTATGGGGCAGGGCTACGAGCAGTACTTC. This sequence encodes CASSMGQGYEQYF.

The DNA of the CDR3 is TGTGCCAGCAGACCCGGGACAGGGGGCGACTATGGCTACACCTTC. This sequence encodes CASRPGTGGDYGYTF. The chain has TRBV6-6 and TRBJ1-2, with 12 bases matching TRBD1. The germline gives CDR1 MNHNY, CDR2 SVGAGI (reference sequence). The V segment lost 6 bases and the J segment 3 bases; nucleotides outside the gene matches: 5. The CDR3 totals 15 residues.

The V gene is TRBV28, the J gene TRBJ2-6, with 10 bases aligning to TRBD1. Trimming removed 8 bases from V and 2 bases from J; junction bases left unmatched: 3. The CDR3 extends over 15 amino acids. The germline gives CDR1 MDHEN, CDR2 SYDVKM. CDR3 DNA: TGTGCCAGCGGAGGACAGGGGGCTGGGGCCAACGTCCTGACTTTC. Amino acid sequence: CASGGQGAGANVLTF. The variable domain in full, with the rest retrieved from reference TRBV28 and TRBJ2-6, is DVKVTQSSRYLVKRTGEKVFLECVQDMDHENMFWYRQDPGLGLRLIYFSYDVKMKEKGDIPEGYSVSREKKERFSLILESASTNQTSMYLCASGGQGAGANVLTFGAGSRLTVL.

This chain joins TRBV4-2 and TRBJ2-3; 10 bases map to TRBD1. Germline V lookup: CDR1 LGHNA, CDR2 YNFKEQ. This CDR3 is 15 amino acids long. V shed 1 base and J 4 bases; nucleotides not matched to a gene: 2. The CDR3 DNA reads TGTGCCAGCAGCCAAGGACAGGGGGCATCAGATACGCAGTATTTT. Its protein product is CASSQGQGASDTQYF.

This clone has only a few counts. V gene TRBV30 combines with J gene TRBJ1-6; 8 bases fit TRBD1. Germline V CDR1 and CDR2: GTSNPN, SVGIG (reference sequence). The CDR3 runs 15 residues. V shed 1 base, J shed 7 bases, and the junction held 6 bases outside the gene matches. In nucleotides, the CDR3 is TGTGCCTGGAGTGCCCAGGGGGCTTGGAATTCACCCCTCCACTTT. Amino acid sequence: CAWSAQGAWNSPLHF.